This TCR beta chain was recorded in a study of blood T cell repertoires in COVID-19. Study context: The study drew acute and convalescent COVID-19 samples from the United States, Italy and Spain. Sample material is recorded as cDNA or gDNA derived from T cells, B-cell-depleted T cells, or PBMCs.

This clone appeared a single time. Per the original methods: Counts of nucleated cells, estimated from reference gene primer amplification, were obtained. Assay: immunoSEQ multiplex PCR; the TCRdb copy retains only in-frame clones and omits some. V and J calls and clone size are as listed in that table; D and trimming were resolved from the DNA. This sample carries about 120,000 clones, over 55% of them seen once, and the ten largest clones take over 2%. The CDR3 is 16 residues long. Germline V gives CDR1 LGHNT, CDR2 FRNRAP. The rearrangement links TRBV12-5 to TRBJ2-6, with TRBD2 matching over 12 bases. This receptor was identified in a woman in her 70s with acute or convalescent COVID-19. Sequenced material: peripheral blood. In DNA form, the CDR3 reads TGTGCATCGCGGCTAGCGGGAGGGTCTGGGGCCAACGTCCTGACTTTC. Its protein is CASRLAGGSGANVLTF.